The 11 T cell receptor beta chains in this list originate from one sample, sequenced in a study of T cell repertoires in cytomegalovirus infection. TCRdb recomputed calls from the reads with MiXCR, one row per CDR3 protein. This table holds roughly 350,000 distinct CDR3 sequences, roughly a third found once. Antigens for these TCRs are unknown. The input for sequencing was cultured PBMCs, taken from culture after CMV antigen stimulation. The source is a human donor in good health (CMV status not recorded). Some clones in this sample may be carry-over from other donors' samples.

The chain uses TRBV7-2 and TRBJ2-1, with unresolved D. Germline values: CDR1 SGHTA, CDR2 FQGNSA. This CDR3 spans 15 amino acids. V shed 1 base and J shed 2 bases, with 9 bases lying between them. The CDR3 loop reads CASSLGTGPYNEQFF. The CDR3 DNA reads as TGTGCCAGCAGCTTAGGTACCGGGCCCTACAATGAGCAGTTCTTC.

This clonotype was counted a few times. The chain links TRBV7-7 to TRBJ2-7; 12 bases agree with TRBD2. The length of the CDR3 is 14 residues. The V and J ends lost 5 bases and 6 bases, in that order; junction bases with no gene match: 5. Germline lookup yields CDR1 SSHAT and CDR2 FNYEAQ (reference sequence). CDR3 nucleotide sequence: TGTGCCAGCAGCCCTAGCGGGAGGGCCGCCGAGCAGTACTTC. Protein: CASSPSGRAAEQYF.

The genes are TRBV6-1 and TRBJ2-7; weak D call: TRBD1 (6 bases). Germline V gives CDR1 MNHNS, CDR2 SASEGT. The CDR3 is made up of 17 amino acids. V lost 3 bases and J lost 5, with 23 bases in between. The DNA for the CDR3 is TGTGCCAGCAGTGACTTCTTCGTCAGGGGTCCTTGGGACGAGCAGTACTTC. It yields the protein CASSDFFVRGPWDEQYF.

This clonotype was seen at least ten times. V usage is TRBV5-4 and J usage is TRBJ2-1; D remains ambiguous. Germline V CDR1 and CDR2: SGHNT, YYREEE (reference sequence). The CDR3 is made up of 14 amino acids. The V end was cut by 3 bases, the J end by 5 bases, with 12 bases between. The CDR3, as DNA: TGTGCCAGCAGCTCCCTCGATATGGACAATGAGCAGTTCTTC. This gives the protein CASSSLDMDNEQFF.

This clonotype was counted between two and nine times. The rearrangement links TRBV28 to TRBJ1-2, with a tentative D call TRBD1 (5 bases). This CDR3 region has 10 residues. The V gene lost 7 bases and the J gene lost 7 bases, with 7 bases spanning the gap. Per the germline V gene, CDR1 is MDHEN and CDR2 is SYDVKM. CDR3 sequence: CASMRGGYTF. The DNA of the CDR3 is TGTGCCAGCATGAGGGGTGGCTACACCTTC.

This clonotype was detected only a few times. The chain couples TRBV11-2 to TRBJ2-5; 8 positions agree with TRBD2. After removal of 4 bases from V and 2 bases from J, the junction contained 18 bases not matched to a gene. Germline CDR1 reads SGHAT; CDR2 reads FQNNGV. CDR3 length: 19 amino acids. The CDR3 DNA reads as TGTGCCAGCAGCTCCCGGCCGGGGGGGAGGCGGGGGAATCAAGAGACCCAGTACTTC. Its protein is CASSSRPGGRRGNQETQYF.

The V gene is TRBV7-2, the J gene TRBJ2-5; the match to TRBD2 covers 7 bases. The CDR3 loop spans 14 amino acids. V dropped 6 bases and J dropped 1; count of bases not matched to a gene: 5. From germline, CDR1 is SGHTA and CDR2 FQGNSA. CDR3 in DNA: TGTGCCAGCAGGAAGGGCGGGGGCCAAGAGACCCAGTACTTC. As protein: CASRKGGGQETQYF.

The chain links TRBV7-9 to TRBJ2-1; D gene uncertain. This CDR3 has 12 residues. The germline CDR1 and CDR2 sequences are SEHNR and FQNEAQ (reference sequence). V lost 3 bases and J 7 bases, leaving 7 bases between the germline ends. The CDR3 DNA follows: TGTGCCAGCAGCTTTCACATTAATGAGCAGTTCTTC. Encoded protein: CASSFHINEQFF.

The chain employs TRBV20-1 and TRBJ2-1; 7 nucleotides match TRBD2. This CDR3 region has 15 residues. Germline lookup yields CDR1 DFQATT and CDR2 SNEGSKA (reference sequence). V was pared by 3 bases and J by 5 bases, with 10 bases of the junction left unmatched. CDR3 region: CSASHTGGANNEQFF. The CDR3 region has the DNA TGCAGTGCTAGTCACACGGGAGGAGCCAACAATGAGCAGTTCTTC.

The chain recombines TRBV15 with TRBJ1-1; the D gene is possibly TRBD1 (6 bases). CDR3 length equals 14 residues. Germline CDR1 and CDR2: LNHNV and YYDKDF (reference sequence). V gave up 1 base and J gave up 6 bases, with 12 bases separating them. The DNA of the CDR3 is TGTGCCACCAGCAGAGTCGGACAGCTTCCTGAAGCTTTCTTT. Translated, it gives CATSRVGQLPEAFF.

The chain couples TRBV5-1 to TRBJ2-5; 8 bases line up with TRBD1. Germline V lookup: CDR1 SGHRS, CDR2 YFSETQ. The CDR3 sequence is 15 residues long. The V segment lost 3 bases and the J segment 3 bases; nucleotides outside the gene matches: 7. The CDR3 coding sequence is TGCGCCAGCAGCTCCCTGCAGGGGGCTAAAGAGACCCAGTACTTC. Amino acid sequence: CASSSLQGAKETQYF. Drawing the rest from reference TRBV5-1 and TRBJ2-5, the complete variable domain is KAGVTQTPRYLIKTRGQQVTLSCSPISGHRSVSWYQQTPGQGLQFLFEYFSETQRNKGNFPGRFSGRQFSNSRSEMNVSTLELGDSALYLCASSSLQGAKETQYFGPGTRLLVL.